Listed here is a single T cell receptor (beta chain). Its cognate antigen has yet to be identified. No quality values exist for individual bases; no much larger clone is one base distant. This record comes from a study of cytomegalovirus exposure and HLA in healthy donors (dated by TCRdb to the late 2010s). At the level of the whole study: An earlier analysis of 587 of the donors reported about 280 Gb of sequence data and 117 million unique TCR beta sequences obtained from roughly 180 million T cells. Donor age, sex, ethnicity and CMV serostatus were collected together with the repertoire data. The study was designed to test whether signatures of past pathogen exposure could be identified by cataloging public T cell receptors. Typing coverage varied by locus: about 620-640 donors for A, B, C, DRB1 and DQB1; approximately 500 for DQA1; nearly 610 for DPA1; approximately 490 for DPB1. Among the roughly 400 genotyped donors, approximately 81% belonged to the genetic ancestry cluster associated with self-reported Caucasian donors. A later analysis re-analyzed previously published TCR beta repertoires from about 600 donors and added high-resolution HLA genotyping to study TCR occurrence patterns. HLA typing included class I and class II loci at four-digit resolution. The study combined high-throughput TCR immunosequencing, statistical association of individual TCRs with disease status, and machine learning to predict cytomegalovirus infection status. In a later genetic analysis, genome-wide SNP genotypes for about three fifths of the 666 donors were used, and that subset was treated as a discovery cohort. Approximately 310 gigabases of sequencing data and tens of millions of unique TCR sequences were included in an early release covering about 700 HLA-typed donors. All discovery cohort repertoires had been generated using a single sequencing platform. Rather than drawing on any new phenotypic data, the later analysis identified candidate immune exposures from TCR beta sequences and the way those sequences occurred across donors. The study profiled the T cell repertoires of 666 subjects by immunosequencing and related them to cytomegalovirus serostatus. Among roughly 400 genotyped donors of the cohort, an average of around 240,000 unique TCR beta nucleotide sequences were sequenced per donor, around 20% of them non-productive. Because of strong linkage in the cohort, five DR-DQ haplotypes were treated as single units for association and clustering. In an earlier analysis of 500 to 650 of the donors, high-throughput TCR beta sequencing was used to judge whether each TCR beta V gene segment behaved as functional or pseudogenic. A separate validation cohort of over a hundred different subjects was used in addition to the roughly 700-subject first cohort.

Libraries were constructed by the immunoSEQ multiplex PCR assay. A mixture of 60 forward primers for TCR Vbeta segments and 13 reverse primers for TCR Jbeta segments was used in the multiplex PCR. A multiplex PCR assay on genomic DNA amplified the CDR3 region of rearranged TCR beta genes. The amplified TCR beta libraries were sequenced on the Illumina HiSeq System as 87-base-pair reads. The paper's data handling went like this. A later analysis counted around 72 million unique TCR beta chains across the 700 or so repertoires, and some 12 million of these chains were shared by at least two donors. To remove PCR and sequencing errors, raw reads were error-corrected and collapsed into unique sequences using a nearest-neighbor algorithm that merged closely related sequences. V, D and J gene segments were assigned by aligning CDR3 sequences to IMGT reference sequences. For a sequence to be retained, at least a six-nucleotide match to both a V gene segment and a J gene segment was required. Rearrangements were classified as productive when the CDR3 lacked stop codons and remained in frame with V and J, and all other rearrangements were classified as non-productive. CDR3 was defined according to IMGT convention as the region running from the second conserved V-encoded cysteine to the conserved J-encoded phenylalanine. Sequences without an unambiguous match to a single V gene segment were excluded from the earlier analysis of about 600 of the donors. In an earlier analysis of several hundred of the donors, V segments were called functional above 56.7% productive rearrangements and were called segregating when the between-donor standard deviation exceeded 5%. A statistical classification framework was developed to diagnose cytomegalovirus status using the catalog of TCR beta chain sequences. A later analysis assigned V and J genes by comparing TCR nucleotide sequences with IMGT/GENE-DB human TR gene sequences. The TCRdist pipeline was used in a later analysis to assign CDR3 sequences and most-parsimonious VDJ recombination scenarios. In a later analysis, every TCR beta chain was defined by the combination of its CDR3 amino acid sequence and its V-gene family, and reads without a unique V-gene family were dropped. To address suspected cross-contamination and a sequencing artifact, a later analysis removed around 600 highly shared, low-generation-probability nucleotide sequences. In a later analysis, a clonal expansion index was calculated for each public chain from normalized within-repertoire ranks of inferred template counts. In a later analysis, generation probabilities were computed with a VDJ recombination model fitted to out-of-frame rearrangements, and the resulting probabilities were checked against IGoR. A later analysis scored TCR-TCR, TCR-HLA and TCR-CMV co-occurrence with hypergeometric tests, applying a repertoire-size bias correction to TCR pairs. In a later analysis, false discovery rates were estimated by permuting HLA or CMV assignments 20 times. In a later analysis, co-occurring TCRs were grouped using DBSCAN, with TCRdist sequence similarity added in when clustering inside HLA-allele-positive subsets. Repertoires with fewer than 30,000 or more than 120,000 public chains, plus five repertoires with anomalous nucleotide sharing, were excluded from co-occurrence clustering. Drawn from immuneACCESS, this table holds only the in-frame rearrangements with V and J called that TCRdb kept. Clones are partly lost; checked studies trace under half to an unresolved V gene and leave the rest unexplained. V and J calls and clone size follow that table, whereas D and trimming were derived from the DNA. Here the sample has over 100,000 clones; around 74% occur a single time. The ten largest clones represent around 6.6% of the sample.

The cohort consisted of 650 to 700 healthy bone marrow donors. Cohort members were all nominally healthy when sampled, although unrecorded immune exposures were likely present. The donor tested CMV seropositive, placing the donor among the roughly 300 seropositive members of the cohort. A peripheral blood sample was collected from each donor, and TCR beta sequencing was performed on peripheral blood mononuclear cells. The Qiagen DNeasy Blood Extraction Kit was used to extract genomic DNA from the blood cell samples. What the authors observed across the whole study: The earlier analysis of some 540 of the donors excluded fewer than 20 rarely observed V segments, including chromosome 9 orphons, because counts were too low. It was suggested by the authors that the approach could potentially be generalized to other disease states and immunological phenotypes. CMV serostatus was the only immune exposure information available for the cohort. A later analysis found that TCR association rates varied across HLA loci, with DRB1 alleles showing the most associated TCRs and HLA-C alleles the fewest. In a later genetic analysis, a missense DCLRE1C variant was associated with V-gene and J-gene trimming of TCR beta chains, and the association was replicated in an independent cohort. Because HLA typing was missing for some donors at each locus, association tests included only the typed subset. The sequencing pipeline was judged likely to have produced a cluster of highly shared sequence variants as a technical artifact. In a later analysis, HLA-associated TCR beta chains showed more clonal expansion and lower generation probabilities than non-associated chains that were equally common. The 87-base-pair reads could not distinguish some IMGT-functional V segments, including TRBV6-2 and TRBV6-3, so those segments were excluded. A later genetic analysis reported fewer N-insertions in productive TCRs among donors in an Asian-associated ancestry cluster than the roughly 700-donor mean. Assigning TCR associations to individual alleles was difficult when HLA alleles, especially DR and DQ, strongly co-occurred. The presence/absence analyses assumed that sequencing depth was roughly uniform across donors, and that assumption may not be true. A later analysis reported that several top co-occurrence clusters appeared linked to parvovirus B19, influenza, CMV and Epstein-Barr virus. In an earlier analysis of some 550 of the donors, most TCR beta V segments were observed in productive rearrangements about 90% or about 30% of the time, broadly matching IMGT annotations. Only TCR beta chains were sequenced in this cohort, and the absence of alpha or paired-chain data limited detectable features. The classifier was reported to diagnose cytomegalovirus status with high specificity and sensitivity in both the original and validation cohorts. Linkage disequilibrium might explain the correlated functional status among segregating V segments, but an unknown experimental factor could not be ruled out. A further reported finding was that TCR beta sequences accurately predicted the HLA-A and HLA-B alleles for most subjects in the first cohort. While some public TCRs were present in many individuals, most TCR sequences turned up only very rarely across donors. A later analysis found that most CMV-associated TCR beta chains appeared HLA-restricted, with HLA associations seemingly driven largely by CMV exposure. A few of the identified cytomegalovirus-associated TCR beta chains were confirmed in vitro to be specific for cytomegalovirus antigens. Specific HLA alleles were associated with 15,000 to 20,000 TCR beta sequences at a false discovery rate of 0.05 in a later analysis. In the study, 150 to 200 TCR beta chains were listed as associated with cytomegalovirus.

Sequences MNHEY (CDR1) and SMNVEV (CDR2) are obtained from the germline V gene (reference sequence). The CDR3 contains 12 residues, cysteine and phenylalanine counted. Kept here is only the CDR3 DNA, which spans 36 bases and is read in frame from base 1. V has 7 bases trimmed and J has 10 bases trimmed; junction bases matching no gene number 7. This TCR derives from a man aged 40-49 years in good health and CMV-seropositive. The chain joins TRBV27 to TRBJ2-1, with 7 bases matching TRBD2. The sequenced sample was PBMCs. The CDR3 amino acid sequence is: CASIGGRGEQFF. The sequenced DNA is TGTGCCAGCATTGGCGGGAGAGGCGAGCAGTTCTTC.